Listed below are T cell receptor beta chains from one sample, sequenced in a study of blood T cells in healthy people across ages. A single record per CDR3 protein comes from TCRdb applying MiXCR to the 5' RACE reads. Of a few hundred thousand distinct CDR3 sequences in the sample, about 25% are singletons; the top ten hold less than 20%. The source material was blood. These receptor sequences come from a woman in her 70s in good health. CDR3s include the opening cysteine and the closing phenylalanine or tryptophan. The D gene is left open where the match is weak. Clone size is shown for a subset of rows, as once, few, many or a class of expanded clone.

CDR3nt | CDR3aa | j_gene | abundance | d_gene | v_gene
TGTGCCAGCAGCGCATCCGGGACTCGGCAAGAGACCCAGTACTTC | CASSASGTRQETQYF | TRBJ2-5 | - | - | TRBV9
TGTGCCAGCAGCTTAGTAGGTAGCGGGGGGGTCCCCCTCGAGCAGTACTTC | CASSLVGSGGVPLEQYF | TRBJ2-7 | - | TRBD2 | TRBV7-2
TGCAGTGCTAGGGAGGGGGCAGAGACTGAAGCTTTCTTT | CSAREGAETEAFF | TRBJ1-1 | - | TRBD1 | TRBV20-1
TGCAGTGCTAGACCGGGACAGAACACCGGGGAGCTGTTTTTT | CSARPGQNTGELFF | TRBJ2-2 | - | - | TRBV20-1
TGTGCCTCCTCAGGGTTTGAGGATGAGCAGTTCTTC | CASSGFEDEQFF | TRBJ2-1 | few | - | TRBV27
TGTGCCATCGGACAGGGGCTTGATCAGCCCCAGCATTTT | CAIGQGLDQPQHF | TRBJ1-5 | - | TRBD1 | TRBV10-3
TGTGCCATCAGTGGGACCGGGACAGGGCGCAATGAGCAGTTCTTC | CAISGTGTGRNEQFF | TRBJ2-1 | - | TRBD1 | TRBV10-3
TGTGCCTGGAGTGTACTTACAGGGTGGGATCAGCCCCAGCATTTT | CAWSVLTGWDQPQHF | TRBJ1-5 | - | - | TRBV30
TGCAGCGTTGAACGTCATCTCCAAGAGACCCAGTACTTC | CSVERHLQETQYF | TRBJ2-5 | - | - | TRBV29-1
TGTGCCAGCAGCCCTGACTCTAGACAGTCTAGATACGAGCAGTACTTC | CASSPDSRQSRYEQYF | TRBJ2-7 | - | - | TRBV7-2
TGTGCCAGCAGCGAATCCGAGGGGGCTGGAAGGGGAGCCAAAAACATTCAGTACTTC | CASSESEGAGRGAKNIQYF | TRBJ2-4 | - | TRBD1 | TRBV9
TGCAGCGTCAGCCCGAAGAACACTGAAGCTTTCTTT | CSVSPKNTEAFF | TRBJ1-1 | few | - | TRBV29-1
TGCGCCAGCAGCCAGGGGGCGATGGACTATGGCTACACCTTC | CASSQGAMDYGYTF | TRBJ1-2 | - | - | TRBV4-3
TGTGCCAGCAGCTTAGCAGGGAGACTAGCTCAAGAGACCCAGTACTTC | CASSLAGRLAQETQYF | TRBJ2-5 | few | TRBD2 | TRBV7-2
TGCAGCGTTGAATTCTTGGATACGCAGTATTTT | CSVEFLDTQYF | TRBJ2-3 | - | - | TRBV29-1
TGTGCCTCCCGGGAGTGTAGGACCTACGAGCAGTACTTC | CASRECRTYEQYF | TRBJ2-7 | - | - | TRBV7-3
TGCAGTGCTTCCAGGGGGAGGACTTGGGACTATGGCTACACCTTC | CSASRGRTWDYGYTF | TRBJ1-2 | few | TRBD1 | TRBV20-1
TGCGCCAGCAGCCAAAGGGCTAGTAGGGTGACCCAGTACTTC | CASSQRASRVTQYF | TRBJ2-5 | - | - | TRBV4-3
TGCAGTGCTAGGGGGACAGGGCGTGAAGCTTTCTTT | CSARGTGREAFF | TRBJ1-1 | - | TRBD1 | TRBV20-1
TGTGCCAGCAGCTTAACGGGACAGATTTCCTACGAGCAGTACTTC | CASSLTGQISYEQYF | TRBJ2-7 | - | TRBD1 | TRBV5-5
TGTGCCAGCAGCTTTACCGGGACAGGGGCCCGAGGGACTGAAGCTTTCTTT | CASSFTGTGARGTEAFF | TRBJ1-1 | few | TRBD1 | TRBV7-2
TGCAGCGTAGCCAAAGGGGCGGTCACAGATACGCAGTATTTT | CSVAKGAVTDTQYF | TRBJ2-3 | - | - | TRBV29-1
TGTGCCAGCAGCATACAGGGCCTGGGGTCCCAGTACTTC | CASSIQGLGSQYF | TRBJ2-5 | - | - | TRBV7-2
TGTGCCACCGCTACAGGGGATCAGCCCCAGCATTTT | CATATGDQPQHF | TRBJ1-5 | - | TRBD1 | TRBV24-1
TGTGCCAGCTCACCTGATCGTCCGGGACAACACAATGAGCAGTTCTTC | CASSPDRPGQHNEQFF | TRBJ2-1 | many | - | TRBV18
TGTGCCAGCAGACCAAACGGGGGCGCCCCCTACGAGCAGTACTTC | CASRPNGGAPYEQYF | TRBJ2-7 | few | - | TRBV7-2
TGTGCCAGCAGGGAGGGGCCGAGGGGGCGTTTTGATGGCTACACCTTC | CASREGPRGRFDGYTF | TRBJ1-2 | - | TRBD1 | TRBV6-5
TGTGCCAGCAGCTTAGCACGGCTAGCGGGGGAGACCCAGTACTTC | CASSLARLAGETQYF | TRBJ2-5 | - | TRBD2 | TRBV7-2
TGTGCCAGCAGCCAAGCGGGACAGGGGGACTCCTACGAGCAGTACTTC | CASSQAGQGDSYEQYF | TRBJ2-7 | once | TRBD1 | TRBV4-2
TGTGCCAGCAGTGAAGATTCCGAGACAGATTACGAGCAGTACTTC | CASSEDSETDYEQYF | TRBJ2-7 | - | - | TRBV6-1
TGTGCCATCAGTGGAGGAGGTGGGGCCTTGGATGAGCAGTTCTTC | CAISGGGGALDEQFF | TRBJ2-1 | - | - | TRBV10-3
TGCAGTGCTAGAGATCAAAGCACTGAAGCTTTCTTT | CSARDQSTEAFF | TRBJ1-1 | - | - | TRBV20-1
TGTGCCTGGACAGGGTTATACACTGAAGCTTTCTTT | CAWTGLYTEAFF | TRBJ1-1 | few | - | TRBV30
TGTGCCAGCAGCGTTAGGGGTTCCTACAATGAGCAGTTCTTC | CASSVRGSYNEQFF | TRBJ2-1 | - | - | TRBV9
TGCGCCAGCAGTGAGTCGATGGTAGAGACCCAGTACTTC | CASSESMVETQYF | TRBJ2-5 | - | - | TRBV10-1
TGTGCCAGCAGTCCCCACTATGGCGGGAGGGCCGGTGAGCAGTTCTTC | CASSPHYGGRAGEQFF | TRBJ2-1 | few | TRBD2 | TRBV28